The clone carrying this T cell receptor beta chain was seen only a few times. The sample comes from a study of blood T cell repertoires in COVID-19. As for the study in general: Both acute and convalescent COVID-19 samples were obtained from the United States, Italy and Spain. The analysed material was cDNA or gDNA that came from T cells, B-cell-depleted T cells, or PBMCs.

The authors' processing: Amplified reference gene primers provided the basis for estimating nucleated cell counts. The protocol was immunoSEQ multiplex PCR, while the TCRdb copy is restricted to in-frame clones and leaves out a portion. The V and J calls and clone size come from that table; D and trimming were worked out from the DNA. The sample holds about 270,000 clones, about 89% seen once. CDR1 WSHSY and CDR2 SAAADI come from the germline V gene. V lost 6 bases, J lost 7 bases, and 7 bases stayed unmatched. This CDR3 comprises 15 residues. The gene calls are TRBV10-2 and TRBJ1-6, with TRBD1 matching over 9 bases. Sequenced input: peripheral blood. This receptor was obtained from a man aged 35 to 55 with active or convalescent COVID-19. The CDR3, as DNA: TGCGCCAGCAGCAGCCCGGGACAGGGAAATTCACCCCTCCACTTT. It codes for CASSSPGQGNSPLHF.